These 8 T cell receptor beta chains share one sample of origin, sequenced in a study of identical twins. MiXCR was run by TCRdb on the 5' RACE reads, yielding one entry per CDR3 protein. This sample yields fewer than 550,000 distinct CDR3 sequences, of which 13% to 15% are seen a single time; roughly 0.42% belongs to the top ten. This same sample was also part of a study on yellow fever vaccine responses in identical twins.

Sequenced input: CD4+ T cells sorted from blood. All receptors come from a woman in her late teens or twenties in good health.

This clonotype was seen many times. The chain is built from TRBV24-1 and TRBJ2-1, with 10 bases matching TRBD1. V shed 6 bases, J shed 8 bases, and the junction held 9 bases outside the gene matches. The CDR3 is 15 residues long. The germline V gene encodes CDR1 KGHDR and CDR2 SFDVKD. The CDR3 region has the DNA TGTGCCACCAGTCTAGGACAGGGGGTGTTTGATGAGCAGTTCTTC. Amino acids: CATSLGQGVFDEQFF.

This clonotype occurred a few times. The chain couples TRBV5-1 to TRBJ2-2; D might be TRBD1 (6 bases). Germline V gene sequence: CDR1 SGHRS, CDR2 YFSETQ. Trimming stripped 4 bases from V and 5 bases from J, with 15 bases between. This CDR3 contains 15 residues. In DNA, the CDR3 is TGCGCCAGCAGCCCGGACAGCCTGAAAACCGGGGAGCTGTTTTTT. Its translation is CASSPDSLKTGELFF.

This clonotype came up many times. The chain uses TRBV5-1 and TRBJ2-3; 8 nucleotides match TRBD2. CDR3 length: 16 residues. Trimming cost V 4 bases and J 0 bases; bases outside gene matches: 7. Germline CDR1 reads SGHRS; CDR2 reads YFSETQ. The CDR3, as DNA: TGCGCCAGCAGCATCCGGGGGGGAGCTAGCACAGATACGCAGTATTTT. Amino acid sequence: CASSIRGGASTDTQYF.

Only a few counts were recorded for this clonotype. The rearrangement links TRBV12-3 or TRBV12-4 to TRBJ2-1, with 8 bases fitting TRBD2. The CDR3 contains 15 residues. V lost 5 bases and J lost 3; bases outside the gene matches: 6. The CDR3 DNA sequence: TGTGCCAGCAGTCCACAAGCGGGAGTCTACAATGAGCAGTTCTTC. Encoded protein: CASSPQAGVYNEQFF.

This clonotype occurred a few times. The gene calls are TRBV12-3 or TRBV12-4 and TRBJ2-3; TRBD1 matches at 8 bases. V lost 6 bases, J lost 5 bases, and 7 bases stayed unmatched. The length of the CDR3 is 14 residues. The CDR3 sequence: CASRLTGVGDTQYF. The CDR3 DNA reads TGTGCCAGCAGACTGACAGGGGTCGGAGATACGCAGTATTTT.

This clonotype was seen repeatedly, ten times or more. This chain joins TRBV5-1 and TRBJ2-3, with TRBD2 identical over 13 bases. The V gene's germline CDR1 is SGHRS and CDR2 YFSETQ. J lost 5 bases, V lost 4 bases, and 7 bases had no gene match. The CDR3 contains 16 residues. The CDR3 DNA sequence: TGCGCCAGCAGCATCGGGACTAGCGGGACTGGAGATACGCAGTATTTT. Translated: CASSIGTSGTGDTQYF.

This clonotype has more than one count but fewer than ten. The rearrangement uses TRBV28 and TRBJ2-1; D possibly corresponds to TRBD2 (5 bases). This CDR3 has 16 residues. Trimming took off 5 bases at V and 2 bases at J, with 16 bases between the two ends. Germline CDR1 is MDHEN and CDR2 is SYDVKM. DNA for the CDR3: TGTGCCAGCAGTGCCAGCGGCGGGCGAGCCTACAATGAGCAGTTCTTC. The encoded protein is CASSASGGRAYNEQFF. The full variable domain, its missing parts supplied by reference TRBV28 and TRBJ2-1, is DVKVTQSSRYLVKRTGEKVFLECVQDMDHENMFWYRQDPGLGLRLIYFSYDVKMKEKGDIPEGYSVSREKKERFSLILESASTNQTSMYLCASSASGGRAYNEQFFGPGTRLTVL.

DNA for the CDR3: TGTGCCAGCTCCCAAATGCAGGGACTATCGGGCAATGAGCAGTTCTTC. Translation: CASSQMQGLSGNEQFF. The V and J genes are TRBV18 and TRBJ2-1; 7 nucleotides line up with TRBD2. Germline V gives CDR1 KGHSH, CDR2 LQKENI. V trimming: 6 bases; J trimming: 6 bases; junction bases outside the gene matches: 14. The CDR3 sequence is 16 residues long.